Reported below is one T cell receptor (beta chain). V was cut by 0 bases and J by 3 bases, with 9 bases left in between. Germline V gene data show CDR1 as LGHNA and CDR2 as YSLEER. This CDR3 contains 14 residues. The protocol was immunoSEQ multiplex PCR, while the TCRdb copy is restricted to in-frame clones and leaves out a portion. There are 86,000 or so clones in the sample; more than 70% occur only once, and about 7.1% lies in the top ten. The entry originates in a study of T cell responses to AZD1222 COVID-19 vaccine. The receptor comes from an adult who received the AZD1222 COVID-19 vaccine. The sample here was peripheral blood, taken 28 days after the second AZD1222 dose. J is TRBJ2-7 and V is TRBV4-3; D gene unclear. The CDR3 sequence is CASSQDHPIYEQYF. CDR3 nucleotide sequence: TGCGCCAGCAGCCAAGATCATCCCATCTACGAGCAGTACTTC.